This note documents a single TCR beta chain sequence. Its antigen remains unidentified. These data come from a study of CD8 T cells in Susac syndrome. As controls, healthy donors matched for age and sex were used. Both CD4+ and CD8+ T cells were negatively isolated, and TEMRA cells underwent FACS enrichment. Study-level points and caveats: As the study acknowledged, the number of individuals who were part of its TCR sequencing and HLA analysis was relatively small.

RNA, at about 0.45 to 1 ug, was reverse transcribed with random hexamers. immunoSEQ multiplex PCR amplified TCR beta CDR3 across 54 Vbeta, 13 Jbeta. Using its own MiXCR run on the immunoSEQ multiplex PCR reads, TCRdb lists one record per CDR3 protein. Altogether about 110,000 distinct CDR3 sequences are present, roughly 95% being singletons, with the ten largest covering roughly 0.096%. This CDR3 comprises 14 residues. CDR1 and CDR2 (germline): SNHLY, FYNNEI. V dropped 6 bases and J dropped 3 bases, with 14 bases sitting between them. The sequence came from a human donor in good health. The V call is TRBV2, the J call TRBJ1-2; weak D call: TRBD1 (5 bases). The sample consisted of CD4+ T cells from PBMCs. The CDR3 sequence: CASRTQGSHYGYTF. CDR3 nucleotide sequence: TGTGCCAGCAGGACCCAGGGTTCCCACTATGGCTACACCTTC. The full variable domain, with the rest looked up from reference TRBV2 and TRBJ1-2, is EPEVTQTPSHQVTQMGQEVILRCVPISNHLYFYWYRQILGQKVEFLVSFYNNEISEKSEIFDDQFSVERPDGSNFTLKIRSTKLEDSAMYFCASRTQGSHYGYTFGSGTRLTVV.